This is a list of T cell receptor beta chains from one sample in a study of blood T cell repertoires in COVID-19. Profiled with immunoSEQ multiplex PCR; TCRdb holds only in-frame clones, not every one. The sample consists of about 45,000 clones, more than 70% of them appearing once. The sequencing input was peripheral blood. These receptors all come from a human donor in a cohort sampled during active COVID-19. Both conserved end residues are part of each CDR3.

j_call v_call cdr3_aa
TRBJ2-3 TRBV4-1 CASRDGTATDTQYF
TRBJ1-1 TRBV29-1 CSASQAEAFF
TRBJ2-7 TRBV6-5 CASSYSRGGHEQYF
TRBJ1-1 TRBV10-1 CASSEAGAVEAFF
TRBJ2-5 TRBV5-6 CASSIRIGGGAGETQYF
TRBJ1-1 TRBV9 CASSVSPFSRGTEAFF
TRBJ1-2 TRBV6-5 CASSHGAGSAYGYTF
TRBJ2-3 TRBV10-3 CAISAGGSTDTQYF
TRBJ1-1 TRBV15 CATSGLGAGGTEAFF
TRBJ1-4 TRBV29-1 CSVRPGQGGEKLFF
TRBJ2-3 TRBV6-4 CASTESPGQSTDTQYF
TRBJ2-7 TRBV24-1 CATSDLRGYEQYF
TRBJ2-4 TRBV12-2 CASRFWAAKNIQYF
TRBJ2-3 TRBV5-1 CASSPRLAGSTDTQYF
TRBJ1-1 TRBV2 CASTGQKNTEAFF
TRBJ1-2 TRBV7-2 CASSLRTGIVYYGYTF
TRBJ2-5 TRBV7-9 CASSLALAGAHRAQYF
TRBJ2-1 TRBV4-3 CASSQDSGFGSEQFF
TRBJ2-7 TRBV12-3/TRBV12-4 CASSPLRSSEQYF
TRBJ1-2 TRBV19 CASSGGQGMNYGYTF
TRBJ1-2 TRBV7-2 CASSLAGGQTYGYTF
TRBJ2-5 TRBV19 CASSRASGGGETQYF
TRBJ2-2 TRBV29-1 CSVSNQVSTGELFF
TRBJ1-1 TRBV6-5 CASSPGAGVNTEAFF
TRBJ2-7 TRBV7-7 CASSPGQGYEQYF
TRBJ2-2 TRBV6-5 CATARRWPNTGELFF
TRBJ2-1 TRBV13 CASSLGAGGYNEQFF
TRBJ2-7 TRBV24-1 CATRNYRGVLYEQYF
TRBJ1-1 TRBV29-1 CSAVQDSQLNTEAFF
TRBJ2-7 TRBV11-2 CASSLVGRATYEQYF
TRBJ1-3 TRBV7-9 CASRSGAGNTIYF
TRBJ2-2 TRBV24-1 CATSGDREAGELFF
TRBJ2-1 TRBV5-1 CASSPTSGGPSSYNEQFF
TRBJ2-1 TRBV7-2 CASSLNSGGGYNEQFF
TRBJ2-7 TRBV9 CASSVHGGAYEQYF